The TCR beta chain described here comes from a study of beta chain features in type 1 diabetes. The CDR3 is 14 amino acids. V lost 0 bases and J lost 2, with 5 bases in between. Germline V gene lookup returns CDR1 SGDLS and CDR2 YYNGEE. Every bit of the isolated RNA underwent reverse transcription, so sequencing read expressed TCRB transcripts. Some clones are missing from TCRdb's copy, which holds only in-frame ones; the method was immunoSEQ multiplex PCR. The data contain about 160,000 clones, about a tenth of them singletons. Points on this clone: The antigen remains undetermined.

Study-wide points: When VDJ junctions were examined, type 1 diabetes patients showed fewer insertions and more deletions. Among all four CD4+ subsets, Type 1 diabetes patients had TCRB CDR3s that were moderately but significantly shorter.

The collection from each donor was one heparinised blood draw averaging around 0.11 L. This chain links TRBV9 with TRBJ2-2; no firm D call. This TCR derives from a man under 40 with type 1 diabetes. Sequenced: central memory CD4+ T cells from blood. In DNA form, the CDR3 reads TGTGCCAGCAGCGTAGGTCCTAACACCGGGGAGCTGTTTTTT. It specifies CASSVGPNTGELFF.